The clone carrying this T cell receptor beta chain has just a few counts. The antigen is not known. Described treatment: approximately 9-day PBMC culture with coronavirus spike peptide pools or control peptides (ViraFEST assay). Scientists ran DNA taken from cultured CD4+ T cells through the Oncomine TCR Beta short-read assay for sequencing. Using its own MiXCR run on the PCR reads, TCRdb lists one record per CDR3 protein. This sample has 15,000 to 20,000 distinct CDR3 sequences, with 42% found just once. The CDR3 covers 15 residues. Between the trimmed V and J ends, which lost 3 bases and 1 base, there was a span of 15 bases. The V gene's germline CDR1 is DFQATT and CDR2 SNEGSKA (reference sequence). This record comes from a study of vaccination and CD4 T cells after COVID-19.

This chain connects TRBV20-1 to TRBJ1-1, with D uncertain. The source material was CD4+ T cells from blood, cultured in vitro, sampled before SARS-CoV-2 vaccination. The clonotype was recovered from a human donor who received a COVID-19 vaccine. The CDR3 DNA sequence: TGCAGTGCTAGTAGCCCCCTTCGGGGGAACACTGAAGCTTTCTTT. Protein: CSASSPLRGNTEAFF.